The present entry profiles one TCR beta chain with its context. This sample was taken from a study of shared T cell receptors in the human thymus. Profiled with immunoSEQ multiplex PCR; TCRdb holds only in-frame clones, not every one. Here the sample spans about 500,000 clones, about four fifths being singletons. V shed 4 bases, J shed 1 base, and the junction held 16 bases outside the gene matches. The CDR3 has 18 residues. The germline CDR1 and CDR2 sequences are GTSNPN and SVGIG (reference sequence). The same specimen was also included in a second study, on human thymus T cells. That source notes: Thymic material originated from resections removed in the course of corrective heart surgery.

The TCR was taken from a boy under two years old with a congenital heart defect. The chain uses TRBV30 and TRBJ2-4, with TRBD2 identical over 7 bases. The sequencing input was thymocytes. CDR3 loop: CAWTTRGSGEGAKNIQYF. DNA for the CDR3: TGTGCCTGGACCACAAGGGGTTCGGGGGAGGGGGCCAAAAACATTCAGTACTTC.